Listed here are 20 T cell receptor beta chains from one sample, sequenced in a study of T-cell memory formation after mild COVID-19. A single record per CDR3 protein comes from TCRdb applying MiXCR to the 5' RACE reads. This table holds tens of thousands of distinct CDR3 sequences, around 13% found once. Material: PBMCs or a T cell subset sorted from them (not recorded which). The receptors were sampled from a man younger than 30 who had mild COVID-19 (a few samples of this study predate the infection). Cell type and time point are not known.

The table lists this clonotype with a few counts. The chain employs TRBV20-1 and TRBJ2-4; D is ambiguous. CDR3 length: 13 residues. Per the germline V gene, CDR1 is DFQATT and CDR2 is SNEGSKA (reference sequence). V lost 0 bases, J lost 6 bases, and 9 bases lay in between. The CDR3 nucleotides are TGCAGTGCTAGAGAACCGGATTCAAACATTCAGTACTTC. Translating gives CSAREPDSNIQYF.

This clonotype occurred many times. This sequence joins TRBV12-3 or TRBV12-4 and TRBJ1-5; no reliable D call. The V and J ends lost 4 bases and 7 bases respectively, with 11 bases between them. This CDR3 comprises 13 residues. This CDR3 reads CASSWGRAQPQHF. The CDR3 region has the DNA TGTGCCAGCAGTTGGGGTCGGGCACAGCCCCAGCATTTT.

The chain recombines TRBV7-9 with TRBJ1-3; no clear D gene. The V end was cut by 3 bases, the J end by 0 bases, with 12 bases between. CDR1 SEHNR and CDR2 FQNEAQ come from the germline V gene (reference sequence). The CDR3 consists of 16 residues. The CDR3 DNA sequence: TGTGCCAGCAGCTTGGTTGGCCTCCTCTCTGGAAACACCATATATTTT. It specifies CASSLVGLLSGNTIYF.

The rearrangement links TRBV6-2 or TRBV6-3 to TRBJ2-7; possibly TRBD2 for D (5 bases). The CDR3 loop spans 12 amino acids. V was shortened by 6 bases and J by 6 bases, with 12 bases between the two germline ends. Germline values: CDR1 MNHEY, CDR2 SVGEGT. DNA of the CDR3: TGTGCCAGCAGCCAGGACTCGATCGAGCAGTACGTC. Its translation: CASSQDSIEQYV.

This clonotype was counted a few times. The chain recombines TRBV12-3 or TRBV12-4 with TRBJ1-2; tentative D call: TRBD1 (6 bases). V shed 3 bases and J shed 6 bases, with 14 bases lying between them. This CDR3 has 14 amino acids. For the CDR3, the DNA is TGTGCCAGCAGTTTGGTCAGGAAGGGGGATGGCTACACCTTC. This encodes CASSLVRKGDGYTF.

CDR3 in DNA: TGTGCCAGCAGCCCCCAGAGCTCCTATAATTCACCCCTCCACTTT. Its protein is CASSPQSSYNSPLHF. The chain links TRBV7-6 to TRBJ1-6, with D hard to call. Deletions cut 5 bases from V and 0 bases from J, with 8 bases between. The CDR3 is 15 residues long. Germline V CDR1 and CDR2: SGHVS, FNYEAQ.

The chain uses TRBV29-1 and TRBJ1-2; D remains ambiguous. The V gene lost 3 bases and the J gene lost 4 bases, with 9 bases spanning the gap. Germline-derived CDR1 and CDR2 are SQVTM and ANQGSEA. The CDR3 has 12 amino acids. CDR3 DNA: TGCAGCGTTGACGGGGAATTCTATGGCTACACCTTC. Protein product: CSVDGEFYGYTF.

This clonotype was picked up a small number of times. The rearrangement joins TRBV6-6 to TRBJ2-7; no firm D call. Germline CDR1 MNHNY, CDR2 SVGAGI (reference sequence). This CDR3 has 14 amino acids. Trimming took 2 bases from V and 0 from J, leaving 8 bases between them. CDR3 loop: CASSYSPSSYEQYV. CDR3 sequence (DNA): TGTGCCAGCAGTTACAGCCCAAGCTCCTACGAGCAGTACGTC.

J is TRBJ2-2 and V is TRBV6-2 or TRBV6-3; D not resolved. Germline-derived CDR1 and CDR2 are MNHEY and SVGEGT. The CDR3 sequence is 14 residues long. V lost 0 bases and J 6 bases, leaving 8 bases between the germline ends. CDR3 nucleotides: TGTGCCAGCAGTTACTCGACGGACGCCGGGGAGCTGTTTTTT. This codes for CASSYSTDAGELFF.

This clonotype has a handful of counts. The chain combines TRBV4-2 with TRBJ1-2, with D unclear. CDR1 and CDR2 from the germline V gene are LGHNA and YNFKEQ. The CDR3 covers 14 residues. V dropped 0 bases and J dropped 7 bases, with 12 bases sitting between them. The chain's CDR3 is CASSQDGGLGGYTF. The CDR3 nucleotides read TGTGCCAGCAGCCAAGATGGAGGACTTGGTGGCTACACCTTC.

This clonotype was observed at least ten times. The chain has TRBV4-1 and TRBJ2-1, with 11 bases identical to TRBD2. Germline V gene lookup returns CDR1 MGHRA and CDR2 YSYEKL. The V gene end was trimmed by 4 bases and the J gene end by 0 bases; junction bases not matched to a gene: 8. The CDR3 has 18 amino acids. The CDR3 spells CASSPTSGESSSYNEQFF. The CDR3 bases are TGCGCCAGCAGCCCGACTAGCGGGGAGTCGAGCTCCTACAATGAGCAGTTCTTC.

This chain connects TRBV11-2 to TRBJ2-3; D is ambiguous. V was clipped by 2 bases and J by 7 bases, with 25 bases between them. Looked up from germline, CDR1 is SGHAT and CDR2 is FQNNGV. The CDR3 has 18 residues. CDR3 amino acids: CASSLYFGLSESRNTQYF. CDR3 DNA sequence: TGTGCCAGCAGCTTATATTTTGGGCTCTCGGAGTCTCGGAATACGCAGTATTTT.

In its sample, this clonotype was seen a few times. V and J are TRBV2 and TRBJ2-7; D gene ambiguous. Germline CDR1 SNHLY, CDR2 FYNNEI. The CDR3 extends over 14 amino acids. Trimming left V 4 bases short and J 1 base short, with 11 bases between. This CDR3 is CASSAASDSYEQYV. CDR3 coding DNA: TGTGCCAGCAGTGCTGCTTCGGATTCCTACGAGCAGTACGTC.

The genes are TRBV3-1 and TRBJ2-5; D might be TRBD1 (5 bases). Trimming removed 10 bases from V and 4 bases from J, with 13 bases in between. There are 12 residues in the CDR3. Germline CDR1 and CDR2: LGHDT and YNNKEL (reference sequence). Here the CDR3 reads CATQGSGETQYF. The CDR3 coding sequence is TGTGCCACCCAGGGAAGTGGAGAGACCCAGTACTTC.

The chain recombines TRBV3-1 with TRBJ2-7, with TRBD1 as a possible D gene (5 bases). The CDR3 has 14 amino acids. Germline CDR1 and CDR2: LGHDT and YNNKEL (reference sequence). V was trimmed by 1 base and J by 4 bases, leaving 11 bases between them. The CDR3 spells CASSQGQNKYEQYF. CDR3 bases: TGTGCCAGCAGCCAAGGACAGAACAAATACGAGCAGTACTTC.

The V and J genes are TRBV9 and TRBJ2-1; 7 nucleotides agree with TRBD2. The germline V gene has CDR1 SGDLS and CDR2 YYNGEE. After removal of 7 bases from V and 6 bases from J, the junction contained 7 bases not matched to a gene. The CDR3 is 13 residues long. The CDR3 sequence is CASGSGIVNEQFF. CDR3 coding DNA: TGTGCCAGCGGAAGCGGGATTGTCAATGAGCAGTTCTTC.

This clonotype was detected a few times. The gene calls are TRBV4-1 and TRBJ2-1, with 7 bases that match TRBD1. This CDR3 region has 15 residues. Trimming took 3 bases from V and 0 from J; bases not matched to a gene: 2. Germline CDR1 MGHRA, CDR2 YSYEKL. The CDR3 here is CASSHGTVSYNEQFF. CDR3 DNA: TGCGCCAGCAGCCATGGGACAGTCTCCTACAATGAGCAGTTCTTC.

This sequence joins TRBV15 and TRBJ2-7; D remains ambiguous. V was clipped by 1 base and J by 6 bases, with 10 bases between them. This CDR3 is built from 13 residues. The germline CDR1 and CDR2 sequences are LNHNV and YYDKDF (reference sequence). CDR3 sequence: CATSRAEGSEQYF. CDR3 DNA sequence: TGTGCCACCAGCAGAGCGGAAGGGTCCGAGCAGTACTTC.

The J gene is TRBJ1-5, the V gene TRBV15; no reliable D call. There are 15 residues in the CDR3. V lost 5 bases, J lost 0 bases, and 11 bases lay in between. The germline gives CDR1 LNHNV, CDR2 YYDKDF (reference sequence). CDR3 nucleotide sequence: TGTGCCACCAGCGCCGTAACAAATAGCAATCAGCCCCAGCATTTT. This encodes CATSAVTNSNQPQHF.

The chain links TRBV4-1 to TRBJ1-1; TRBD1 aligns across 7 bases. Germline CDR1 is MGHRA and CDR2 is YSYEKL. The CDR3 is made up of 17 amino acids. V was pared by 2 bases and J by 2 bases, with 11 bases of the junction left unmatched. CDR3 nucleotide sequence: TGCGCCAGCAGCCAATACGCCGGGACAGCTCTTAACACTGAAGCTTTCTTT. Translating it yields CASSQYAGTALNTEAFF.